The entry below gives a single T cell receptor (beta chain) sequence along with its context. Its target is not known. Germline values: CDR1 SGHTA, CDR2 FQGTGA. V gave up 6 bases and J gave up 5 bases, with 11 bases separating them. This CDR3 has 13 amino acids. This entry belongs to a study of glioma-infiltrating T cells. The iRepertoire nested amplicon-rescue multiplex PCR amplified TCR alpha and beta CDR3s from RNA. TCRdb re-analysed the multiplex PCR reads in MiXCR, keeping a single row per CDR3 protein. The sample lists about 130,000 distinct CDR3 sequences, approximately 24% occurring once. General study results and limits: Non-neoplastic patients had below-expected tissue-blood divergence, while all gliomas exceeded expectation. Tissue and blood shared very few CDR3 sequences.

This TCR was recovered from a human donor with low-grade glioma or glioblastoma, undergoing nonglioma brain surgery, or in good health (not recorded which). The V and J genes are TRBV7-3 and TRBJ2-1, with D possibly matching TRBD1 (5 bases). The sample consisted of glioma tissue, nonneoplastic brain tissue, or PBMCs (not recorded which). The CDR3, as DNA: TGTGCCAGCAGACCCGACAGTAACAATGAGCAGTTCTTC. Translated, it gives CASRPDSNNEQFF.